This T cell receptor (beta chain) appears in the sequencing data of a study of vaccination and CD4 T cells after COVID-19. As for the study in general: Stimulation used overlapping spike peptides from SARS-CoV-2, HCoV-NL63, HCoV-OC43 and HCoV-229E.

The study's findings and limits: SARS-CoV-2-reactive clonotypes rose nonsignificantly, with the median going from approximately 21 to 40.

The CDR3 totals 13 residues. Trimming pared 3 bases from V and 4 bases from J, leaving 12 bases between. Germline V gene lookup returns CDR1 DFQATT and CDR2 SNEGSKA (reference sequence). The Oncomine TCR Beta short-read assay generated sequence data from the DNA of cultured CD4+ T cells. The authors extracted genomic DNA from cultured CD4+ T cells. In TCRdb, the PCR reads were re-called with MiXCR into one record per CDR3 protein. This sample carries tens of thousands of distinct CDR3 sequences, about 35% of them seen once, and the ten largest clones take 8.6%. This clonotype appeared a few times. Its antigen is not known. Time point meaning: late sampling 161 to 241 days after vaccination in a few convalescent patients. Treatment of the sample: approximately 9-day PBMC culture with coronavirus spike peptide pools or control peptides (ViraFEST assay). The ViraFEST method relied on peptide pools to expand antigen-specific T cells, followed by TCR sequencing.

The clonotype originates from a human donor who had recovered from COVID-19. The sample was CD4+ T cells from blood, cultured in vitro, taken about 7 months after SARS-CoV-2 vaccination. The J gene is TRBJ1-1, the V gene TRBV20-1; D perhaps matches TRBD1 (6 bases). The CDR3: CSARRGASTEAFF. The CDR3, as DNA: TGCAGTGCTAGGAGGGGGGCGAGCACTGAAGCTTTCTTT.